The 22 T cell receptor beta chains below were found in one sample sequenced in a study of blood T cell repertoires in COVID-19. Some clones are missing from TCRdb's copy, which holds only in-frame ones; the method was immunoSEQ multiplex PCR. This table has approximately 300,000 clones, approximately 85% appearing once. The sequenced sample consisted of peripheral blood. Every receptor here comes from a woman between 45 and 60 years old with acute or convalescent COVID-19.

The chain carries TRBV11-3 and TRBJ1-4, with D unclear. The germline V and J ends were trimmed by 4 bases and 7 bases, with 10 bases remaining between them. This CDR3 contains 13 residues. Germline V gene data show CDR1 as SGHNT and CDR2 as YENEEA. The CDR3 sequence is CASSSRFGEKLFF. The CDR3 region has the DNA TGTGCCAGCAGCTCACGGTTTGGTGAAAAACTGTTTTTT.

V gene TRBV5-5 combines with J gene TRBJ2-7; no definite D call. This CDR3 is 14 amino acids long. V dropped 2 bases and J dropped 4 bases, with 13 bases sitting between them. Germline CDR1 SGHKS, CDR2 YYEKEE (reference sequence). The CDR3 sequence is CASSFSDPSYEQYF. CDR3 coding DNA: TGTGCCAGCAGCTTTAGTGATCCGTCGTACGAGCAGTACTTC.

The genes are TRBV7-9 and TRBJ2-7, with D hard to call. The germline V gene has CDR1 SEHNR and CDR2 FQNEAQ (reference sequence). This CDR3 has 11 amino acids. With 5 bases removed from V and 4 bases from J, the gap between germline ends came to 6 bases. The CDR3 DNA sequence: TGTGCCAGCAGCGCGCGATACGAGCAGTACTTC. Its translation is CASSARYEQYF.

The J gene is TRBJ2-1, the V gene TRBV4-2; 16 bases fit TRBD2. This CDR3 spans 19 amino acids. The germline gives CDR1 LGHNA, CDR2 YNFKEQ. J lost 8 bases, V lost 1 base, and 11 bases had no gene match. The CDR3 region is CASSQGAGTSGRARYEQFF. For the CDR3, the DNA is TGTGCCAGCAGCCAAGGGGCAGGGACTAGCGGGAGGGCCCGATATGAGCAGTTCTTC.

This sequence joins TRBV28 and TRBJ2-3, with D perhaps TRBD2 (5 bases). Germline V gene lookup returns CDR1 MDHEN and CDR2 SYDVKM. This CDR3 region has 22 residues. V lost 3 bases and J 6 bases, leaving 37 bases between the germline ends. CDR3 in DNA: TGTGCCAGCAGTTTGCTCTTTGGGGTTGAAGCGGACGCTGGATGGCGTGTTGATACGCAGTATTTT. Translated, it gives CASSLLFGVEADAGWRVDTQYF. Full variable domain (missing parts from reference TRBV28 and TRBJ2-3): DVKVTQSSRYLVKRTGEKVFLECVQDMDHENMFWYRQDPGLGLRLIYFSYDVKMKEKGDIPEGYSVSREKKERFSLILESASTNQTSMYLCASSLLFGVEADAGWRVDTQYFGPGTRLTVL.

The chain links TRBV6-5 to TRBJ2-7, with 10 bases fitting TRBD1. The germline V gene has CDR1 MNHEY and CDR2 SVGAGI. V dropped 6 bases and J dropped 3; count of bases not matched to a gene: 5. This CDR3 comprises 14 residues. CDR3 protein: CASSPGTGDYEQYF. The CDR3 region has the DNA TGTGCCAGCAGCCCCGGGACAGGGGACTACGAGCAGTACTTC.

This chain links TRBV28 with TRBJ1-4; 7 bases align to TRBD1. Germline V CDR1 and CDR2: MDHEN, SYDVKM. The CDR3 is made up of 14 amino acids. With 5 bases clipped from V and 7 bases from J, the junction kept 7 bases outside the gene matches. Written as DNA, the CDR3 is TGTGCCAGCAGTGAGGGGGCGAAGTCTGAAAAACTGTTTTTT. Amino acid sequence: CASSEGAKSEKLFF.

This clone was detected only once. The rearrangement uses TRBV24-1 and TRBJ1-5; D is possibly TRBD1 (6 bases). This CDR3 is 14 amino acids long. CDR1 is KGHDR and CDR2 is SFDVKD in the germline V gene. V was clipped by 9 bases and J by 6 bases, with 17 bases between them. The chain's CDR3 is CATYRGAGGQPQHF. The CDR3 bases are TGTGCCACCTACCGGGGGGCGGGAGGTCAGCCCCAGCATTTT.

J is TRBJ1-1 and V is TRBV30; tentatively, D is TRBD1 (6 bases). Per the germline V gene, CDR1 is GTSNPN and CDR2 is SVGIG (reference sequence). V gave up 0 bases and J gave up 5 bases, with 16 bases separating them. CDR3 size: 15 residues. The CDR3 region has the DNA TGTGCCTGGAGTGTATATACAGGGAAGAGTACTGAAGCTTTCTTT. Protein: CAWSVYTGKSTEAFF.

This chain connects TRBV25-1 to TRBJ1-2, with D unresolved. This CDR3 has 14 residues. Trimming left V 4 bases short and J 3 bases short, with 12 bases between. Germline CDR1 and CDR2: MGHDK and SYGVNS. CDR3 sequence reads: CASSAAGSDYGYTF. The DNA for the CDR3 is TGTGCCAGCAGTGCGGCGGGCAGTGACTATGGCTACACCTTC.

The chain couples TRBV28 to TRBJ1-5; D not resolved. V dropped 6 bases and J dropped 7 bases, with 16 bases sitting between them. Germline CDR1 MDHEN, CDR2 SYDVKM. The CDR3 runs to 14 residues. CDR3: CASSLLGREQPQHF. The CDR3 bases are TGTGCCAGCAGCCTGCTGGGGAGGGAACAGCCCCAGCATTTT.

This chain joins TRBV7-2 and TRBJ2-3, with D uncertain. This CDR3 has 12 residues. The germline V gene has CDR1 SGHTA and CDR2 FQGNSA. V lost 2 bases and J lost 4, with 4 bases in between. The CDR3 DNA sequence: TGTGCCAGCAGCTTATATTCAGATACGCAGTATTTT. Its protein is CASSLYSDTQYF.

The chain joins TRBV27 to TRBJ2-6, with D perhaps TRBD1 (6 bases). The CDR3 consists of 17 residues. Germline V gives CDR1 MNHEY, CDR2 SMNVEV (reference sequence). Between the trimmed V and J ends, which lost 5 bases and 6 bases, there was a span of 20 bases. Here the CDR3 reads CASSPRTVTVSANVLTF. CDR3 coding DNA: TGTGCCAGCAGTCCTCGGACAGTTACCGTGTCGGCCAACGTCCTGACTTTC.

The genes are TRBV29-1 and TRBJ2-7, with 7 bases lining up with TRBD2. V gave up 1 base and J gave up 0 bases; unmatched junction bases: 9. Germline-derived CDR1 and CDR2 are SQVTM and ANQGSEA. The CDR3 contains 16 residues. CDR3 DNA: TGCAGCGTTGAAGGGGGGGGGAGCCGGCTCTCCTACGAGCAGTACTTC. Protein sequence: CSVEGGGSRLSYEQYF.

This clone was detected ten times or more. The J gene is TRBJ1-6, the V gene TRBV2; 8 bases match TRBD1. V shed 6 bases, J shed 5 bases, and the junction held 9 bases outside the gene matches. The CDR3 has 16 residues. Germline values: CDR1 SNHLY, CDR2 FYNNEI. CDR3: CASRVDRGGNNSPLHF. Here the CDR3 DNA reads TGTGCCAGCAGGGTCGACAGGGGTGGGAATAATTCACCCCTCCACTTT.

CDR3 sequence (DNA): TGTGCCAGCAGTCTCCTAGCGGGAGGCTACGAGCAGTACTTC. Its protein is CASSLLAGGYEQYF. This rearrangement joins TRBV28 to TRBJ2-7; 11 bases are shared with TRBD2. The CDR3 consists of 14 residues. Trimming at V came to 5 bases and at J to 3 bases, leaving 3 bases not matched to a gene. CDR1 MDHEN and CDR2 SYDVKM come from the germline V gene. The entire variable domain, with the rest obtained from reference TRBV28 and TRBJ2-7, is as follows: DVKVTQSSRYLVKRTGEKVFLECVQDMDHENMFWYRQDPGLGLRLIYFSYDVKMKEKGDIPEGYSVSREKKERFSLILESASTNQTSMYLCASSLLAGGYEQYFGPGTRLTVT.

The chain carries TRBV6-5 and TRBJ2-3; possibly TRBD2 for D (6 bases). The CDR3 loop spans 16 amino acids. The germline V gene encodes CDR1 MNHEY and CDR2 SVGAGI. V shed 0 bases and J shed 4 bases, with 14 bases lying between them. CDR3 protein: CASSYSGTFLSDTQYF. The CDR3 DNA follows: TGTGCCAGCAGTTACTCCGGGACTTTTCTTTCAGATACGCAGTATTTT.

This clone was counted once. The chain couples TRBV28 to TRBJ1-1; TRBD1 aligns across 7 bases. CDR3 length equals 14 residues. Germline lookup yields CDR1 MDHEN and CDR2 SYDVKM. With V trimmed by 2 bases and J by 6 bases, 6 bases remained unmatched. CDR3: CASSLRGLLSEAFF. The CDR3 DNA follows: TGTGCCAGCAGTTTAAGGGGGCTTCTATCTGAAGCTTTCTTT.

The chain couples TRBV29-1 to TRBJ2-1; D call uncertain. Germline loops: CDR1 SQVTM, CDR2 ANQGSEA. Trimming removed 4 bases at V and 3 bases at J, with 13 bases between. The CDR3 length is 14 residues. The CDR3 coding sequence is TGCAGCGTTGTTGGGCAGGTACTCTACAATGAGCAGTTCTTC. It translates to CSVVGQVLYNEQFF.

This chain connects TRBV7-9 to TRBJ1-1, with a weak D call TRBD1 (6 bases). The CDR3 contains 18 residues. Germline values: CDR1 SEHNR, CDR2 FQNEAQ (reference sequence). Trimming took 0 bases from V and 1 from J, leaving 18 bases between them. The DNA of the CDR3 is TGTGCCAGCAGCTTAGCTCCCCAGTGGAGCAGGGGGAACACTGAAGCTTTCTTT. Amino acid sequence: CASSLAPQWSRGNTEAFF.

V is TRBV2 and J is TRBJ1-5, with 8 bases fitting TRBD1. Looked up from germline, CDR1 is SNHLY and CDR2 is FYNNEI. The V segment lost 4 bases and the J segment 3 bases; nucleotides outside the gene matches: 5. The CDR3 loop spans 15 amino acids. The CDR3 loop reads CASSGQGLINQPQHF. In DNA form, the CDR3 reads TGTGCCAGCAGTGGACAGGGGCTTATCAATCAGCCCCAGCATTTT.

The rearrangement uses TRBV6-2 or TRBV6-3 and TRBJ1-2, with 9 positions matching TRBD1. Germline values: CDR1 MNHEY, CDR2 SVGEGT. The CDR3 is 15 amino acids. J lost 6 bases, V lost 4 bases, and 9 bases had no gene match. The CDR3 DNA reads as TGTGCCAGCAGTTTTCTAACAGGGGGCGCGGATGGCTACACCTTC. Translated, it gives CASSFLTGGADGYTF.